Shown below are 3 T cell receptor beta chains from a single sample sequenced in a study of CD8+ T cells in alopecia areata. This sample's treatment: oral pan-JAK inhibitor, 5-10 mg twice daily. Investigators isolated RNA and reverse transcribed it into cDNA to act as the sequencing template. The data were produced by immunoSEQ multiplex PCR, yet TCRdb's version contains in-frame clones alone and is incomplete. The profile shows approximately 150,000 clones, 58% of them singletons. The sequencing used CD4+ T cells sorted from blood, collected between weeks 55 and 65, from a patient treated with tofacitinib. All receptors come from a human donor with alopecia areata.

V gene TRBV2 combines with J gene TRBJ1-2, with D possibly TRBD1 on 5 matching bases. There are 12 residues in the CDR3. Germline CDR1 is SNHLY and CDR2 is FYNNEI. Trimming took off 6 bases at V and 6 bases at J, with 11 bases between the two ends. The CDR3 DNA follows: TGTGCCAGCAGGCCCGGGACCGATGGCTACACCTTC. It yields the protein CASRPGTDGYTF.

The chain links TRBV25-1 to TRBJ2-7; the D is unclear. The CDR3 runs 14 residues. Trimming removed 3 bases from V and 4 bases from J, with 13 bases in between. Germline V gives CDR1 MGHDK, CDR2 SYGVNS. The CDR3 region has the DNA TGTGCCAGCAGTGATAATTCCCATCGATACGAGCAGTACTTC. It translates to CASSDNSHRYEQYF.

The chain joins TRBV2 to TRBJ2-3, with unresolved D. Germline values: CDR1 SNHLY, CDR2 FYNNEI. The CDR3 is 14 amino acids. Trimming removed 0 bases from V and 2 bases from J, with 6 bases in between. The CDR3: CASSEAPHTDTQYF. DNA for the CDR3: TGTGCCAGCAGTGAAGCGCCCCACACAGATACGCAGTATTTT.